This T cell receptor (beta chain) was found in a study of T cells in Graves' hyperthyroidism and ophthalmopathy. Disease duration was under 3 months in the ophthalmopathy patients, who also had a Clinical Activity Score of at least 3 and a NOSPECS grade of at least 4. This clonotype came up many times. Germline values: CDR1 LGHDT, CDR2 YNNKEL (reference sequence). Trimming cost V 0 bases and J 7 bases, with 15 bases left between them. This CDR3 has 16 residues. RNA transcripts served as the template for amplifying TCR beta CDR3 regions. The HTBI primer set drove a first-round RT-PCR of the TCR CDR3. One entry per CDR3 protein results from TCRdb running MiXCR on the multiplex PCR reads. The sample lists 500,000 to 550,000 distinct CDR3 sequences; nearly 20% were seen once.

This receptor was taken from a man in his forties or fifties with Graves' ophthalmopathy. Sequenced sample: blood. The chain employs TRBV3-1 and TRBJ2-2; D remains unclear. CDR3 protein: CASSQDSLPRGGELFF. As DNA, the CDR3 is TGTGCCAGCAGCCAAGACAGCCTCCCCCGTGGCGGGGAGCTGTTTTTT.